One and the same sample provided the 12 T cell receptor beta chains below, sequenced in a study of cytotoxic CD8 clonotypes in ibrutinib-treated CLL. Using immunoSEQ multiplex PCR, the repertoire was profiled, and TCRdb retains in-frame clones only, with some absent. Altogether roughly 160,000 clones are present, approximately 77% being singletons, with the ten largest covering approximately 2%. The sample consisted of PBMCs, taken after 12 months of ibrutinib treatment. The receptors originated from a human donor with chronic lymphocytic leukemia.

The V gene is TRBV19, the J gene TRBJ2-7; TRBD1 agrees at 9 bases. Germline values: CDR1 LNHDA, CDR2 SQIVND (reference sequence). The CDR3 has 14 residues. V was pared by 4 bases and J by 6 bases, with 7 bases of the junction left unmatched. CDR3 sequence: CASSSRDRVSEQYF. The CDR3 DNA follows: TGTGCCAGTAGTAGCCGGGACAGGGTGAGCGAGCAGTACTTC.

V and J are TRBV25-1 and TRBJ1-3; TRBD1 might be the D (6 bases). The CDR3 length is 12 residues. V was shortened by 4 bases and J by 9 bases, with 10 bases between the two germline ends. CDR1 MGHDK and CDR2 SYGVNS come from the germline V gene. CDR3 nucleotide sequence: TGTGCCAGCAGTGTAGAGGGGGGCACCATATATTTT. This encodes CASSVEGGTIYF.

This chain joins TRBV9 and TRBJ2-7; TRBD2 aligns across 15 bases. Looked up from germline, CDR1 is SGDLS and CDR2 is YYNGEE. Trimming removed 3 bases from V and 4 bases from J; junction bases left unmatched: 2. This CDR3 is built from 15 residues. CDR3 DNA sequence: TGTGCCAGCAGCGGGACTAGCGGGAGGGTTTACGAGCAGTACTTC. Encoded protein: CASSGTSGRVYEQYF.

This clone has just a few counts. CDR3 sequence reads: CASSYSRTGNTEAFF. The CDR3 DNA reads TGTGCCAGCAGTTACTCTCGGACAGGGAACACTGAAGCTTTCTTT. The rearrangement joins TRBV6-5 to TRBJ1-1; 7 nucleotides align to TRBD1. CDR1 MNHEY and CDR2 SVGAGI come from the germline V gene. With 0 bases clipped from V and 1 base from J, the junction kept 2 bases outside the gene matches. The CDR3 loop spans 15 amino acids.

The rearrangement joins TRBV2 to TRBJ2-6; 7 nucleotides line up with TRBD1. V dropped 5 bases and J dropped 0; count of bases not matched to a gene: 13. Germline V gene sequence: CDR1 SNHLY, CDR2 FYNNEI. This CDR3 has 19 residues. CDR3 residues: CASSRSHRDSLSGANVLTF. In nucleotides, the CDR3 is TGTGCCAGCAGTAGGAGCCACCGGGACAGCCTCTCTGGGGCCAACGTCCTGACTTTC. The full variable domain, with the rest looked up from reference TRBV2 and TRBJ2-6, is EPEVTQTPSHQVTQMGQEVILRCVPISNHLYFYWYRQILGQKVEFLVSFYNNEISEKSEIFDDQFSVERPDGSNFTLKIRSTKLEDSAMYFCASSRSHRDSLSGANVLTFGAGSRLTVL.

The CDR3 loop reads CAWRWGGAYEQYF. The CDR3, as DNA: TGTGCCTGGAGATGGGGGGGGGCGTACGAGCAGTACTTC. The chain employs TRBV30 and TRBJ2-7; maybe TRBD2 (7 bases). The germline CDR1 and CDR2 sequences are GTSNPN and SVGIG (reference sequence). The ends were cut back, 3 bases at V and 4 bases at J, with 13 bases in the middle. This CDR3 is 13 amino acids long. Drawing the rest from reference TRBV30 and TRBJ2-7, the complete variable domain is SQTIHQWPATLVQPVGSPLSLECTVEGTSNPNLYWYRQAAGRGLQLLFYSVGIGQISSEVPQNLSASRPQDRQFILSSKKLLLSDSGFYLCAWRWGGAYEQYFGPGTRLTVT.

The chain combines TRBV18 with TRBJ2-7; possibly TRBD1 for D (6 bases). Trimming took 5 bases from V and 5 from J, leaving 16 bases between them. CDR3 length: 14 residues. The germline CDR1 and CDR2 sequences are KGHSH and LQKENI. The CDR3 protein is CASSTEPGAHEQYF. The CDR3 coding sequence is TGTGCCAGCTCAACCGAACCAGGGGCCCACGAGCAGTACTTC.

The CDR3 reads CASSPSSLSSYEQYF. The CDR3 nucleotides are TGTGCCAGCAGCCCCTCCAGCTTGAGCTCCTACGAGCAGTACTTC. This sequence joins TRBV5-4 and TRBJ2-7; D ambiguous. Germline values: CDR1 SGHNT, CDR2 YYREEE (reference sequence). This CDR3 is built from 15 residues. Trimming took off 4 bases at V and 0 bases at J, with 14 bases between the two ends.

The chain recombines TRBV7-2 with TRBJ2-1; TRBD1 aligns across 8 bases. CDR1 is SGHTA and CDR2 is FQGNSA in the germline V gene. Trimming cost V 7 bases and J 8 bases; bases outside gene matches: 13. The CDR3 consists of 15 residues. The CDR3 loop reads CASTDSGQDRDEQFF. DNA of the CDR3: TGTGCCAGCACCGACTCTGGACAGGACAGGGATGAGCAGTTCTTC.

DNA for the CDR3: TGCGCCAGCAGCCAAGAATGGTGGGGCGGGAGGGCAGAAGCTTTCTTT. Translating gives CASSQEWWGGRAEAFF. The V call is TRBV4-3, the J call TRBJ1-1; the D gene is possibly TRBD1 (5 bases). This CDR3 spans 16 amino acids. V was clipped by 0 bases and J by 8 bases, with 19 bases between them. The germline V gene has CDR1 LGHNA and CDR2 YSLEER.

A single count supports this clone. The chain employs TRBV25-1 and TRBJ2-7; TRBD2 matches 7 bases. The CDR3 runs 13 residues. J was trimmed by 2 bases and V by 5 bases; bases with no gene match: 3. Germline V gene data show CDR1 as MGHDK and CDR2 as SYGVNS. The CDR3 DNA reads TGTGCCAGCAGTATAGGACTAGCCTACGAGCAGTACTTC. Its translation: CASSIGLAYEQYF.

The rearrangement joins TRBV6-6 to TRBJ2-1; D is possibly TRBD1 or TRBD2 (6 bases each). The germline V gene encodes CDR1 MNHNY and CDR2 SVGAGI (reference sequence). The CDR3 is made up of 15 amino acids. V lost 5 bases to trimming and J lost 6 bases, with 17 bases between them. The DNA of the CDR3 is TGTGCCAGCAGTCCCAAACTAGGGGGGCCCAATGAGCAGTTCTTC. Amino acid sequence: CASSPKLGGPNEQFF.